Here is one T cell receptor beta chain with its context. The target antigen is unknown. This sample stems from a study of radiotherapy plus CTLA-4 blockade in lung cancer. Study-wide results and limits: According to reports, early shifts in blood T cell clones, alongside interferon-beta, forecast response most accurately. An expansion of tumor-derived TCR clones occurred in blood after radiotherapy plus ipilimumab.

Germline V gives CDR1 MGHRA, CDR2 YSYEKL. CDR3 size: 14 residues. The V gene end was trimmed by 2 bases and the J gene end by 8 bases; junction bases not matched to a gene: 3. Clones were sequenced by immunoSEQ multiplex PCR, and TCRdb holds only the in-frame ones, with some missing. The sample includes about 73,000 clones, around 87% of them seen just once. This clonotype was sampled from a human donor with non-small cell lung cancer that progressed on radiotherapy plus ipilimumab. The specimen comprised peripheral blood, sampled from a patient treated with radiotherapy plus ipilimumab. The V call is TRBV4-1, the J call TRBJ1-2; 12 bases map to TRBD1. This CDR3 is CASSQRGTGGGYTF. In DNA, the CDR3 is TGCGCCAGCAGCCAAAGGGGGACAGGGGGCGGCTACACCTTC.